This T cell receptor beta chain was sequenced during a study of T cell responses to AZD1222 COVID-19 vaccine. Germline trimming cut 5 bases from V and 5 bases from J; bases unmatched to any gene: 5. The CDR3 is 12 amino acids. CDR1 is GTSNPN, CDR2 SVGIG, per germline (reference sequence). Profiling relied on immunoSEQ multiplex PCR, and the TCRdb table lists in-frame clones only, not all of them. The sample has 150,000 or so clones; 85% to 95% are singletons. The receptor comes from an adult in good health. The genes are TRBV30 and TRBJ1-1; 7 nucleotides agree with TRBD1. This sample comprised peripheral blood, obtained on day 0 of AZD1222 vaccination. The CDR3 DNA reads TGTGCCTGGGACAGGGCGCGGACTGAAGCTTTCTTT. It yields the protein CAWDRARTEAFF.